Described below is a single T cell receptor (beta chain) sequence and its context. There are 16 residues in the CDR3. Germline trimming cut 3 bases from V and 5 bases from J; bases unmatched to any gene: 10. The germline gives CDR1 SGDLS, CDR2 YYNGEE. Time point given: blood 4 weeks post-SBRT, at nephrectomy. The treatment here: 15 Gy SBRT to primary tumor, nephrectomy 4 weeks later. These data belong to a study of radiation and T cells in renal cell carcinoma. Only in-frame clones appear in the TCRdb table, and some are missing; sequencing was by immunoSEQ multiplex PCR. There are more than 120,000 clones in the sample; 86% occur only once, and around 17% lies in the top ten.

This chain uses TRBV9 with TRBJ2-3; 9 bases are a match to TRBD1. The sequence was obtained from a woman aged 45-65 years with renal cell carcinoma. Material: blood, obtained from a patient whose treatment included radiotherapy and nephrectomy. Here the CDR3 DNA reads TGTGCCAGCAGCGAGAGGACAGGGGAATGGATAGATACGCAGTATTTT. Protein sequence: CASSERTGEWIDTQYF.